This T cell receptor beta chain emerged from a study of T cell repertoires in cytomegalovirus infection. As regards this clonotype: Its antigen remains unidentified.

In TCRdb, the reads were re-called with MiXCR into one record per CDR3 protein. The table has about 130,000 distinct CDR3 sequences, more than 20% seen once. The sequenced sample was PBMCs, sequenced either directly or after in vitro stimulation (not recorded which). The sequence was collected from a human donor in good health (CMV status not recorded). Some clones in this sample may be carry-over from other donors' samples.

The CDR3 spells CASSLGDPRGTEAFF. The DNA of the CDR3 is TGTGCCAGCAGCTTAGGGGACCCTCGAGGGACTGAAGCTTTCTTT. J is TRBJ1-1 and V is TRBV7-9; tentatively, D is TRBD1 (5 bases). The germline gives CDR1 SEHNR, CDR2 FQNEAQ (reference sequence). The CDR3 covers 15 residues. Trimming removed 1 base at V and 5 bases at J, with 14 bases between.